The clone carrying this T cell receptor (beta chain) was seen a few times. The CDR3 sequence is 18 residues long. Per germline, CDR1 KGHSH and CDR2 LQKENI. With 3 bases clipped from V and 7 bases from J, the junction kept 12 bases outside the gene matches. Ophthalmopathy donors' eye disease showed moderate-to-severe activity, CAS of at least 3, NOSPECS of at least 4 and duration under 3 months. Patients were excluded if they had other autoimmune diseases or uncontrolled infections, and likewise if pregnancy or lactation applied. Orbital computed tomography, together with clinical symptoms, serum thyroxine, TRAb and thyroid ultrasound, was used for diagnosis. These data originate in a study of Graves' ophthalmopathy and Graves' hyperthyroidism. Researchers took RNA transcripts and amplified TCR beta CDR3 regions from them. Second-round multiplex PCR followed a first-round RT-PCR using HTBI primers. TCRdb redid the calling of the multiplex PCR reads with MiXCR, one entry per CDR3 protein. The sample holds roughly 400,000 distinct CDR3 sequences; around 20% are singletons and the top ten take about 1.4%.

This clonotype was sampled from a woman under 30 with Graves' ophthalmopathy. Sequencing used peripheral blood. The genes are TRBV18 and TRBJ1-6, with TRBD1 matching over 10 bases. CDR3 DNA: TGTGCCAGCTCACCCCTGACAGGGGGCCAGAGTGGGAATTCACCCCTCCACTTT. Its translation: CASSPLTGGQSGNSPLHF.